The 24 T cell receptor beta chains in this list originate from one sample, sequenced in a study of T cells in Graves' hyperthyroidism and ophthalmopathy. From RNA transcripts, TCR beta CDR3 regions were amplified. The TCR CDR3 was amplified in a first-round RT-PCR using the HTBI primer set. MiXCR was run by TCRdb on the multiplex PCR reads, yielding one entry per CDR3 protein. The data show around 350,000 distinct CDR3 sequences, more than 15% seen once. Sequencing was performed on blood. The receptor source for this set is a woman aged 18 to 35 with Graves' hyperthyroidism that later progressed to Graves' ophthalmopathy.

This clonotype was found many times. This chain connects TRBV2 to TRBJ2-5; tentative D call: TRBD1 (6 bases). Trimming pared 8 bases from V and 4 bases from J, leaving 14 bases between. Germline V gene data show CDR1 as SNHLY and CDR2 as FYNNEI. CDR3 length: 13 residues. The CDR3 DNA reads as TGTGCCAGCTCCGGGACACCTCCAGAGACCCAGTACTTC. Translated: CASSGTPPETQYF.

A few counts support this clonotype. CDR3 sequence (DNA): TGCGCCAGCAGATCCGGGACAGGAAACACCATATATTTT. Its protein product is CASRSGTGNTIYF. The chain uses TRBV5-1 and TRBJ1-3; D may be TRBD1 (6 bases). Trimming stripped 5 bases from V and 4 bases from J, with 10 bases between. This CDR3 has 13 residues. Looked up from germline, CDR1 is SGHRS and CDR2 is YFSETQ.

The CDR3 spells CASSYGDNTGELFF. In nucleotides, the CDR3 is TGTGCCAGCAGTTACGGCGATAACACCGGGGAGCTGTTTTTT. The chain joins TRBV6-5 to TRBJ2-2, with no clear D. CDR1 is MNHEY, CDR2 SVGAGI, per germline. The CDR3 loop spans 14 amino acids. V lost 2 bases, J lost 2 bases, and 6 bases lay in between.

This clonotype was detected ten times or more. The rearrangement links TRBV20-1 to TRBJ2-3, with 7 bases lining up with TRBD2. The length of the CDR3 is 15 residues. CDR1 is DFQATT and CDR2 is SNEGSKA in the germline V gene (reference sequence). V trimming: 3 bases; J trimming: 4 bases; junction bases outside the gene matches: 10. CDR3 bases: TGCAGTGCTAGCGGACTAGAGGGGAATCCAGATACGCAGTATTTT. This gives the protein CSASGLEGNPDTQYF.

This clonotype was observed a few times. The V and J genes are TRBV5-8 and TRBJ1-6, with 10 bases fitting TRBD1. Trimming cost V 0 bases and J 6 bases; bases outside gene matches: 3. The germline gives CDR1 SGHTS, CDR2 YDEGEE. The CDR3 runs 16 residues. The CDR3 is CASSLEGDRGNSPLHF. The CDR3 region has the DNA TGTGCCAGCAGCTTGGAGGGGGACAGGGGTAATTCACCCCTCCACTTT.

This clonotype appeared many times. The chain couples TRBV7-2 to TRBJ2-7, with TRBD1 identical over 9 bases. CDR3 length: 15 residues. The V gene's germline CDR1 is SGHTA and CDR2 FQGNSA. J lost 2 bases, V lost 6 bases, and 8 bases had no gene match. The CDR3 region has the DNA TGTGCCAGCAGTTCCGGACAGGGGAACACCTACGAGCAGTACTTC. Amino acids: CASSSGQGNTYEQYF. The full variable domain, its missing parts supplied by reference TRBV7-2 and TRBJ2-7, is GAGVSQSPSNKVTEKGKDVELRCDPISGHTALYWYRQSLGQGLEFLIYFQGNSAPDKSGLPSDRFSAERTGGSVSTLTIQRTQQEDSAVYLCASSSGQGNTYEQYFGPGTRLTVT.

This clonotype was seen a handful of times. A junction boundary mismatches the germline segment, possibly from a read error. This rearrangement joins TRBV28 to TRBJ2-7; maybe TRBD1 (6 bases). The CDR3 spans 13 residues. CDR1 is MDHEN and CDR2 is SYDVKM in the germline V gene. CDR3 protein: CASSPMDSYGQYF. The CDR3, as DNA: TGTGCCAGCAGCCCAATGGACAGCTACGGGCAGTACTTC.

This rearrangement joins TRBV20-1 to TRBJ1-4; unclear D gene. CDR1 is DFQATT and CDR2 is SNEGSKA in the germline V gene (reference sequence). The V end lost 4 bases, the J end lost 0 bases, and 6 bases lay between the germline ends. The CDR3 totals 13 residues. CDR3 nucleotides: TGCAGTGCTACCCTTGCAACTAATGAAAAACTGTTTTTT. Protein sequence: CSATLATNEKLFF.

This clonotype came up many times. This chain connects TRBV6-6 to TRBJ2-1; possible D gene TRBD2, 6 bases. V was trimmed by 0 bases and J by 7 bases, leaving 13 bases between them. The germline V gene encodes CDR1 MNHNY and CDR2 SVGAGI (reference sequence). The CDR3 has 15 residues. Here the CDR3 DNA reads TGTGCCAGCAGTTACTCGAGATCCGGGGGTAATGAGCAGTTCTTC. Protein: CASSYSRSGGNEQFF.

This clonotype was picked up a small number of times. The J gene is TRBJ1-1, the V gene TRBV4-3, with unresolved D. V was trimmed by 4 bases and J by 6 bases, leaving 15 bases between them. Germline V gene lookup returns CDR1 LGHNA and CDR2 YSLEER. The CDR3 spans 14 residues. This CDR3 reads CASSPSGNTPEAFF. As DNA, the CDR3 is TGCGCCAGCAGCCCCTCTGGGAACACTCCTGAAGCTTTCTTT.

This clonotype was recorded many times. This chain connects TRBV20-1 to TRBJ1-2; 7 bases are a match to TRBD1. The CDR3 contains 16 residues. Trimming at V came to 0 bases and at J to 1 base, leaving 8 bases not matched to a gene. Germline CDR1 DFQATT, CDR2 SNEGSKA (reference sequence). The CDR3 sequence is CSARDRRTGLNYGYTF. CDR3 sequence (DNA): TGCAGTGCTAGAGATCGACGGACAGGCCTTAACTATGGCTACACCTTC.

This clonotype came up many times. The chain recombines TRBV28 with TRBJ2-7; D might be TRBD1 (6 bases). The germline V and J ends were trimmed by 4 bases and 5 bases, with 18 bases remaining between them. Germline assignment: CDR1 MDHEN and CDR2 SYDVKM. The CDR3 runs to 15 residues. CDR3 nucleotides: TGTGCCAGCAGTTCAGGACAGCTAACGGAAAACGAGCAGTACTTC. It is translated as CASSSGQLTENEQYF.

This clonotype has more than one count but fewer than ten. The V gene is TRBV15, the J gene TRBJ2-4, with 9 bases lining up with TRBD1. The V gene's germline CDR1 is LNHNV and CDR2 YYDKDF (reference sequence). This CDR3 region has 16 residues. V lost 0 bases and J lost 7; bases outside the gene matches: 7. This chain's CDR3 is CATSRERQGVGNIQYF. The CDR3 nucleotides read TGTGCCACCAGCAGAGAACGACAGGGGGTGGGCAACATTCAGTACTTC.

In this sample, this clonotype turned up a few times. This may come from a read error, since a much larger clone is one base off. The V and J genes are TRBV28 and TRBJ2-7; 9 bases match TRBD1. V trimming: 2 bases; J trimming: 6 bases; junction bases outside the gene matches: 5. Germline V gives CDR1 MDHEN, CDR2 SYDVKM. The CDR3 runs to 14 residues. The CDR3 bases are TGTGCCAGCAGTTTAAGGACAGGGGCCCTCGAGCAGTACTTC. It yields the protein CASSLRTGALEQYF.

CDR3 sequence: CASSLGLVNNYNEQFF. CDR3 nucleotides: TGCGCCAGCAGCTTGGGACTAGTGAATAACTACAATGAGCAGTTCTTC. This rearrangement joins TRBV5-1 to TRBJ2-1; tentative D call: TRBD2 (6 bases). This CDR3 region has 16 residues. V dropped 0 bases and J dropped 3 bases, with 13 bases sitting between them. Germline V gene data show CDR1 as SGHRS and CDR2 as YFSETQ.

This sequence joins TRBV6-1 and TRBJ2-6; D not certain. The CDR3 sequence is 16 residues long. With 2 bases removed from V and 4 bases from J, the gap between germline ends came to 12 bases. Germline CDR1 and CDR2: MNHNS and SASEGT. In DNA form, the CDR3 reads TGTGCCAGCAGTGAATTGTCCCCCTCCGGGGCCAACGTCCTGACTTTC. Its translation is CASSELSPSGANVLTF.

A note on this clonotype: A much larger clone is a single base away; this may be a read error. The CDR3 here is CASSEAAWASYGDTF. Written as DNA, the CDR3 is TGTGCCAGCAGTGAAGCGGCTTGGGCGTCGTATGGCGACACCTTC. This sequence joins TRBV6-1 and TRBJ1-2; D is ambiguous. Germline V gives CDR1 MNHNS, CDR2 SASEGT. The CDR3 contains 15 residues.

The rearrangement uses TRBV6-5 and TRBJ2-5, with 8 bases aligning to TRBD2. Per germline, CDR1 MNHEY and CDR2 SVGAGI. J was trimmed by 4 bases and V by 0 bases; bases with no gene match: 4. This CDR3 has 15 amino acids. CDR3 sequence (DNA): TGTGCCAGCAGTTACTCGAGACTAGCGAGAGAGACCCAGTACTTC. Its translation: CASSYSRLARETQYF.

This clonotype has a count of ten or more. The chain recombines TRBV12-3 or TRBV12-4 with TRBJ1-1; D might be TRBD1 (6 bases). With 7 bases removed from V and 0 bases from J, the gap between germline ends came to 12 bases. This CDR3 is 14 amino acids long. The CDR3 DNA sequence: TGTGCCAGCACCAAAACAGGGATGAACACTGAAGCTTTCTTT. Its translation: CASTKTGMNTEAFF.

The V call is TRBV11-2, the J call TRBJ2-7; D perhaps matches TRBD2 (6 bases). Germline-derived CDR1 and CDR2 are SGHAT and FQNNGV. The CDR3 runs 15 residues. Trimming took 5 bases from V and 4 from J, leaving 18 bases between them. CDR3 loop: CASSLGPGEGYEQYF. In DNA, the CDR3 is TGTGCCAGCAGCCTGGGGCCGGGAGAAGGATACGAGCAGTACTTC. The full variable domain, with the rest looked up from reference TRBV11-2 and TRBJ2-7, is EAGVAQSPRYKIIEKRQSVAFWCNPISGHATLYWYQQILGQGPKLLIQFQNNGVVDDSQLPKDRFSAERLKGVDSTLKIQPAKLEDSAVYLCASSLGPGEGYEQYFGPGTRLTVT.

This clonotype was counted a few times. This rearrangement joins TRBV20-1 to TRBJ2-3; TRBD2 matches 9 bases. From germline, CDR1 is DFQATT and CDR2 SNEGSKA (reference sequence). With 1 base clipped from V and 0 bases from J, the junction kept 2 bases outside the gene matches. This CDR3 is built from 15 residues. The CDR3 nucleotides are TGCAGTGCTAGAGGACTAGCGGAGAGCACAGATACGCAGTATTTT. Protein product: CSARGLAESTDTQYF.

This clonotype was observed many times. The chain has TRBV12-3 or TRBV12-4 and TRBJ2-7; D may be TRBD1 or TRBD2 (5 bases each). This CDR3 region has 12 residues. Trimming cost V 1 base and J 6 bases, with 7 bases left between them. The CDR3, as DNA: TGTGCCAGCAGTTTAGGAGGGGCCGAGCAGTACTTC. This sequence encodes CASSLGGAEQYF.

This CDR3 is CASSPRRTSGSLYSYEQYF. In DNA form, the CDR3 reads TGTGCCAGCTCACCACGGCGGACTAGCGGGAGCCTCTACTCCTACGAGCAGTACTTC. The chain carries TRBV18 and TRBJ2-7, with 13 bases aligning to TRBD2. After removal of 1 base from V and 0 bases from J, the junction contained 9 bases not matched to a gene. The CDR3 contains 19 residues. Germline CDR1 reads KGHSH; CDR2 reads LQKENI.

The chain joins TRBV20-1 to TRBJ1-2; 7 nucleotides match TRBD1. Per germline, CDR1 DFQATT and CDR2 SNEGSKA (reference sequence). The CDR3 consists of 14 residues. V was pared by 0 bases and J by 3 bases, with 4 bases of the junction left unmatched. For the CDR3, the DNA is TGCAGTGCTAGAGAGACAGGGACCTACTATGGCTACACCTTC. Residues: CSARETGTYYGYTF.